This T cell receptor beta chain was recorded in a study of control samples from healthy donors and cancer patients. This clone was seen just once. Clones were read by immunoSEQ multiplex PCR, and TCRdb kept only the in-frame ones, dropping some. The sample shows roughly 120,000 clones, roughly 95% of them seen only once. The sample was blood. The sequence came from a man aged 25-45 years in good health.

This chain's CDR3 is CASTEAGTEAFF. The DNA of the CDR3 is TGTGCCAGCACGGAGGCGGGGACTGAAGCTTTCTTT. The rearrangement links TRBV14 to TRBJ1-1; D remains unclear. There are 12 residues in the CDR3. Per germline, CDR1 SGHDN and CDR2 FVKESK. The V and J ends lost 7 bases and 5 bases respectively, with 11 bases between them.